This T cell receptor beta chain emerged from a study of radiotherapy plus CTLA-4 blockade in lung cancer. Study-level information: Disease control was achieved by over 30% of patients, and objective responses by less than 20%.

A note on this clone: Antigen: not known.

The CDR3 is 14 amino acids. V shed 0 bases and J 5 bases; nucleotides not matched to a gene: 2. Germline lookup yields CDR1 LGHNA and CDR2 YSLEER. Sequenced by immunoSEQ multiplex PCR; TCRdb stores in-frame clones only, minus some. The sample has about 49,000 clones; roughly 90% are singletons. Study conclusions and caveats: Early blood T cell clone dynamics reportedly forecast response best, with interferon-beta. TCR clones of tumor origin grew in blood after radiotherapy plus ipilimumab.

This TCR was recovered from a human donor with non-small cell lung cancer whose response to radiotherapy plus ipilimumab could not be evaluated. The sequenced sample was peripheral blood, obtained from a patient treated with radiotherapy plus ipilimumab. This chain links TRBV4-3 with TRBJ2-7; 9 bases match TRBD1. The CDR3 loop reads CASSQDGTGNEQYF. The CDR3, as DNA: TGCGCCAGCAGCCAAGACGGGACAGGGAACGAGCAGTACTTC.